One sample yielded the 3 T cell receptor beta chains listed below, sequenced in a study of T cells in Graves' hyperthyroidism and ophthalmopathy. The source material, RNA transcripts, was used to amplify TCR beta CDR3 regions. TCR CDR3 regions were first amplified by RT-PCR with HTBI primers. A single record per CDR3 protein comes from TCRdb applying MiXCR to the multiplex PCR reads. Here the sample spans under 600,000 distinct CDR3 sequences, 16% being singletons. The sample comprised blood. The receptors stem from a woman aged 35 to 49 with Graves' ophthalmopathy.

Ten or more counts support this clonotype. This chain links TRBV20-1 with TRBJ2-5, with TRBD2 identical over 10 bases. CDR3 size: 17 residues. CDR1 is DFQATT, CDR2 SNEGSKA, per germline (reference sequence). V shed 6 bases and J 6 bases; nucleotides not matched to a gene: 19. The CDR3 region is CSARLRGPAGGQKTQYF. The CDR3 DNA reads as TGCAGTGCCAGACTCCGGGGACCAGCGGGGGGGCAAAAGACCCAGTACTTC.

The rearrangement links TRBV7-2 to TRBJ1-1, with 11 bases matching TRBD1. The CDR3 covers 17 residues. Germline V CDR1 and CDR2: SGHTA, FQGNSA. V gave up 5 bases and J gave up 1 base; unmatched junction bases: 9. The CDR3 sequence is CASSPGQGALSNTEAFF. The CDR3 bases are TGTGCCAGCAGCCCTGGACAGGGGGCTTTATCGAACACTGAAGCTTTCTTT.

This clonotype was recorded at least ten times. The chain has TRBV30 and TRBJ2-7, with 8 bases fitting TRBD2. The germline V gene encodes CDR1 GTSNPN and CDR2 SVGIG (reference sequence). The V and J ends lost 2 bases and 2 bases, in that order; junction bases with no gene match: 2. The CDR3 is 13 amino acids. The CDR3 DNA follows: TGTGCCTGGAGTATCGGGGGGGCCTACGAGCAGTACTTC. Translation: CAWSIGGAYEQYF.